The clone carrying this TCR beta chain was counted at least ten times. Its antigen remains unknown. CDR3 length equals 15 residues. Trimming cost V 5 bases and J 3 bases, with 12 bases left between them. Germline V gives CDR1 KGHDR, CDR2 SFDVKD. The sample is drawn from a study of Graves' ophthalmopathy and Graves' hyperthyroidism. Overall study results and limits: Blood also contained most of the expanded thyroid clonotypes above 0.001 frequency.

TCR beta CDR3 regions were amplified from RNA transcripts. The first-round RT-PCR employed HTBI primers together with the Qiagen OneStep RT-PCR kit. A multiplex PCR was then performed as the second round. TCRdb processed the multiplex PCR reads anew with MiXCR; each CDR3 protein has one entry. The sample has around 1.1 million distinct CDR3 sequences; less than 45% are singletons. Sequencing used peripheral blood or thyroid tissue (not recorded which). The source of this sequence is an adult man with Graves' hyperthyroidism. This chain joins TRBV24-1 and TRBJ2-2; unclear D gene. CDR3 amino acids: CATSGIRPHTGELFF. The CDR3 DNA reads TGTGCCACCAGTGGCATACGGCCGCACACCGGGGAGCTGTTTTTT.